This passage covers 20 T cell receptor beta chains from one sample sequenced in a study of cytomegalovirus exposure and HLA in healthy donors. Amplification used 60 Vbeta primers and 13 Jbeta primers. Here immunoSEQ multiplex PCR was the method, and the copy in TCRdb shows in-frame clones only, minus some. Here the sample spans over 75,000 clones, less than 10% being singletons. Sequenced input: PBMCs. The source is a man over 45 in good health and CMV-seropositive.

The chain recombines TRBV6-6 with TRBJ1-5, with 9 positions matching TRBD1. This CDR3 spans 16 amino acids. The germline V gene encodes CDR1 MNHNY and CDR2 SVGAGI (reference sequence). V gave up 2 bases and J gave up 2 bases; unmatched junction bases: 4. Here the CDR3 DNA reads TGTGCCAGCAGTTACCGGACAGGGGATGGCAATCAGCCCCAGCATTTT. It translates to CASSYRTGDGNQPQHF.

This clone was seen a few times. The chain is built from TRBV9 and TRBJ2-2, with D possibly matching TRBD1 (6 bases). This CDR3 is 16 amino acids long. Germline V gene lookup returns CDR1 SGDLS and CDR2 YYNGEE. The V end was cut by 3 bases, the J end by 2 bases, with 14 bases between. The CDR3 nucleotides read TGTGCCAGCAGCGGATCGACAGGTGCAAACACCGGGGAGCTGTTTTTT. It yields the protein CASSGSTGANTGELFF. Based on the CDR3 plus reference TRBV9 and TRBJ2-2, the full variable domain is DSGVTQTPKHLITATGQRVTLRCSPRSGDLSVYWYQQSLDQGLQFLIQYYNGEERAKGNILERFSAQQFPDLHSELNLSSLELGDSALYFCASSGSTGANTGELFFGEGSRLTVL.

The rearrangement joins TRBV29-1 to TRBJ2-1, with a tentative D call TRBD2 (6 bases). The V end lost 1 base, the J end lost 4 bases, and 14 bases lay between the germline ends. Germline CDR1 SQVTM, CDR2 ANQGSEA. This CDR3 comprises 15 residues. The CDR3 sequence: CSVEAPGVRYNEQFF. For the CDR3, the DNA is TGCAGCGTTGAAGCCCCGGGGGTTCGATACAATGAGCAGTTCTTC.

The chain carries TRBV5-1 and TRBJ1-1, with 9 bases fitting TRBD1. With V trimmed by 1 base and J by 12 bases, 7 bases remained unmatched. This CDR3 region has 13 residues. Germline V gives CDR1 SGHRS, CDR2 YFSETQ. CDR3 DNA sequence: TGCGCCAGCAGCTTGACTAAGACAGGGGGGTCTTTCTTT. Translation gives CASSLTKTGGSFF.

In its sample, this clone was seen a few times. The chain employs TRBV11-2 and TRBJ2-1; 15 positions agree with TRBD2. V lost 1 base to trimming and J lost 10 bases; unmatched junction nucleotides: 5. The CDR3 is made up of 16 amino acids. CDR1 SGHAT and CDR2 FQNNGV come from the germline V gene. CDR3 sequence (DNA): TGTGCCAGCAGCTTAGCTAGGGGGACTAGCGGGAGGGAGCAGTTCTTC. Its translation: CASSLARGTSGREQFF.

This sequence joins TRBV30 and TRBJ2-7; TRBD2 is a possible D gene (5 bases). CDR3 length: 12 amino acids. Trimming removed 1 base at V and 5 bases at J, with 9 bases between. CDR1 is GTSNPN, CDR2 SVGIG, per germline (reference sequence). The CDR3 spells CAWSATGDEQYF. In nucleotides, the CDR3 is TGTGCCTGGAGTGCTACCGGGGACGAGCAGTACTTC. Full variable domain (rest looked up from reference TRBV30 and TRBJ2-7): SQTIHQWPATLVQPVGSPLSLECTVEGTSNPNLYWYRQAAGRGLQLLFYSVGIGQISSEVPQNLSASRPQDRQFILSSKKLLLSDSGFYLCAWSATGDEQYFGPGTRLTVT.

This clone was seen more than once but under ten times. V and J are TRBV14 and TRBJ2-5; weak D call: TRBD2 (5 bases). The CDR3 loop spans 14 amino acids. V was clipped by 0 bases and J by 1 base, with 6 bases between them. Germline CDR1 and CDR2: SGHDN and FVKESK. In DNA form, the CDR3 reads TGTGCCAGCAGCCAAGAGGACTTCCAAGAGACCCAGTACTTC. It encodes CASSQEDFQETQYF. The whole variable domain, filled in from reference TRBV14 and TRBJ2-5, reads EAGVTQFPSHSVIEKGQTVTLRCDPISGHDNLYWYRRVMGKEIKFLLHFVKESKQDESGMPNNRFLAERTGGTYSTLKVQPAELEDSGVYFCASSQEDFQETQYFGPGTRLLVL.

A word on this clone: The same CDR3 can be traced to other DNA sequences in this sample. The CDR3 region is CASGWTRDRGELREQYF. CDR3 DNA sequence: TGTGCTAGTGGTTGGACGAGGGACAGAGGAGAGTTACGCGAGCAGTACTTC. The V and J genes are TRBV12-5 and TRBJ2-7, with TRBD1 identical over 7 bases. The CDR3 length is 17 residues. Looked up from germline, CDR1 is LGHNT and CDR2 is FRNRAP. Trimming cost V 4 bases and J 6 bases; bases outside gene matches: 18.

CDR3 nucleotides: TGTGCCAGCAGCGTCCGGGACAGGGGGCAAGAGACCCAGTACTTC. It encodes CASSVRDRGQETQYF. V is TRBV9 and J is TRBJ2-5; 11 positions match TRBD1. CDR1 and CDR2 from the germline V gene are SGDLS and YYNGEE. The CDR3 runs to 15 residues. V trimming: 2 bases; J trimming: 2 bases; junction bases outside the gene matches: 2.

This clone was observed a handful of times. The rearrangement links TRBV18 to TRBJ2-7; 11 positions match TRBD1. J was trimmed by 3 bases and V by 6 bases; bases with no gene match: 4. The CDR3 sequence is 14 residues long. Germline V gene data show CDR1 as KGHSH and CDR2 as LQKENI. CDR3 coding DNA: TGTGCCAGCTCGCGGACAGGGGGCATCTACGAGCAGTACTTC. Translation: CASSRTGGIYEQYF. The complete variable domain, with remaining parts taken from reference TRBV18 and TRBJ2-7, reads NAGVMQNPRHLVRRRGQEARLRCSPMKGHSHVYWYRQLPEEGLKFMVYLQKENIIDESGMPKERFSAEFPKEGPSILRIQQVVRGDSAAYFCASSRTGGIYEQYFGPGTRLTVT.

The V and J genes are TRBV28 and TRBJ2-7; 7 nucleotides match TRBD1. Trimming removed 7 bases from V and 5 bases from J; junction bases left unmatched: 11. This CDR3 is 14 amino acids long. In germline, CDR1 is MDHEN, CDR2 SYDVKM. For the CDR3, the DNA is TGTGCCAGCATCACCCCGGGACAGAGGAACGAGCAGTACTTC. Translating gives CASITPGQRNEQYF.

To note about this clone: Other DNA sequences in the same sample also yield this CDR3. J is TRBJ2-3 and V is TRBV7-9; the match to TRBD1 covers 8 bases. Germline V gene sequence: CDR1 SEHNR, CDR2 FQNEAQ (reference sequence). Trimming at V came to 3 bases and at J to 2 bases, leaving 4 bases not matched to a gene. CDR3 length: 15 amino acids. The CDR3 sequence is CASSLSQGATDTQYF. The CDR3 DNA is TGTGCCAGCAGCTTGTCCCAGGGGGCCACAGATACGCAGTATTTT.

This chain uses TRBV19 with TRBJ2-5, with a possible D match to TRBD2 (6 bases). The CDR3 extends over 15 amino acids. The germline CDR1 and CDR2 sequences are LNHDA and SQIVND (reference sequence). The germline V and J ends were trimmed by 3 bases and 7 bases, with 18 bases remaining between them. The CDR3 nucleotides are TGTGCCAGTAGTATTGGGGGGTCGGGGTCCGGGACCCAGTACTTC. It translates to CASSIGGSGSGTQYF.

The rearrangement joins TRBV5-6 to TRBJ2-2; D ambiguous. Trimming took off 0 bases at V and 1 base at J, with 7 bases between the two ends. Looked up from germline, CDR1 is SGHDT and CDR2 is YYEEEE. The CDR3 contains 15 residues. In nucleotides, the CDR3 is TGTGCCAGCAGCTTGGGACTCCGGAACACCGGGGAGCTGTTTTTT. The encoded protein is CASSLGLRNTGELFF.

This clone was seen more than once but under ten times. This rearrangement joins TRBV5-4 to TRBJ1-4; no clear D gene. V shed 3 bases and J shed 4 bases, with 10 bases lying between them. Germline V gives CDR1 SGHNT, CDR2 YYREEE (reference sequence). This CDR3 has 14 residues. The CDR3 loop is CASSWGGLNEKLFF. As DNA, the CDR3 is TGTGCCAGCAGCTGGGGAGGGCTTAATGAAAAACTGTTTTTT.

This clone showed up just a few times. This CDR3 is CASSVATQETQYF. CDR3 nucleotide sequence: TGTGCCAGCAGCGTAGCTACCCAAGAGACCCAGTACTTC. The chain uses TRBV9 and TRBJ2-5, with no clear D. The CDR3 runs 13 residues. Germline CDR1 and CDR2: SGDLS and YYNGEE. The V and J ends lost 0 bases and 1 base respectively, with 4 bases between them.

The chain carries TRBV5-4 and TRBJ1-2, with D tentatively TRBD1 (6 bases). The V end lost 0 bases, the J end lost 3 bases, and 12 bases lay between the germline ends. This CDR3 contains 15 residues. CDR1 is SGHNT and CDR2 is YYREEE in the germline V gene (reference sequence). This CDR3 is CASSLGPGQDYGYTF. The CDR3 DNA is TGTGCCAGCAGCTTGGGGCCGGGACAAGACTATGGCTACACCTTC.

The J gene is TRBJ2-7, the V gene TRBV28, with 7 positions matching TRBD2. The CDR3 covers 12 residues. Trimming cost V 6 bases and J 3 bases; bases outside gene matches: 2. Germline V gene sequence: CDR1 MDHEN, CDR2 SYDVKM. The CDR3 DNA follows: TGTGCCAGCAGGGCTAGCGGCTACGAGCAGTACTTC. This translates into CASRASGYEQYF.

This chain uses TRBV5-8 with TRBJ2-5; D not certain. V dropped 6 bases and J dropped 4 bases, with 19 bases sitting between them. Germline V gene lookup returns CDR1 SGHTS and CDR2 YDEGEE. This CDR3 has 15 amino acids. The DNA for the CDR3 is TGTGCCAGCACCCCTTTAGGAGTGAGAGGAGAGACCCAGTACTTC. It is translated as CASTPLGVRGETQYF.

The CDR3 region has the DNA TGTGCTAGTGGCACGGGATCCCTCCGCACAGATACGCAGTATTTT. Its translation is CASGTGSLRTDTQYF. V usage is TRBV12-5 and J usage is TRBJ2-3, with D tentatively TRBD2 (5 bases). The germline gives CDR1 LGHNT, CDR2 FRNRAP. V lost 6 bases, J lost 1 base, and 14 bases lay in between. The CDR3 contains 15 residues.